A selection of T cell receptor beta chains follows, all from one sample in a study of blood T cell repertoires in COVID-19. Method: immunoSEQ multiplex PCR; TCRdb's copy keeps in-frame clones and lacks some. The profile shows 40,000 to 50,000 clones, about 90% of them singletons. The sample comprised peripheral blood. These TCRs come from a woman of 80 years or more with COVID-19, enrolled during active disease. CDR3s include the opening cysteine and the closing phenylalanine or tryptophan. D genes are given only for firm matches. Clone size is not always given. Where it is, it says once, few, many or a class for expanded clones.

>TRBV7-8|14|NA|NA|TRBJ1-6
TGTGCCAGCAGCTCACAATACGGGGGTTCACCCCTCCACTTT
CASSSQYGGSPLHF
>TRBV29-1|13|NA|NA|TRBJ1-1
TGCAGCGTTGAAGATAGCCGGTCGGAAGGAGCTTTCTTT
CSVEDSRSEGAFF
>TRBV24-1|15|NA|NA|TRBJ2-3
TGTGCCACCAGTGTGGCAGGGCCCTTCACAGATACGCAGTATTTT
CATSVAGPFTDTQYF
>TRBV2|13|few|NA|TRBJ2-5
TGTGCCAGCAGTGGACAGAGTAAAGAGACCCAGTACTTC
CASSGQSKETQYF
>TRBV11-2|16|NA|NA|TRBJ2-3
TGTGCCAGCAGCTTAACTTTCGGACAGCGCTTCGAGACGCAGTATTTT
CASSLTFGQRFETQYF
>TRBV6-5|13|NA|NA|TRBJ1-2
TGTGCCAGCAGTTGGCCGCGGGGGGATGGCTACACCTTC
CASSWPRGDGYTF
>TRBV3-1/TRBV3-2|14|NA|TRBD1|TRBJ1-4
TGTGCCAGCAGCTCTCCGGGACAGACTGAAAAACTGTTTTTT
CASSSPGQTEKLFF
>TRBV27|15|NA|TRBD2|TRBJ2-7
TGTGCCAGCAGCCCTGGACTAGCGAATTACTACGAGCAGTACTTC
CASSPGLANYYEQYF
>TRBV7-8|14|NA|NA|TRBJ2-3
TGTGCCAGCAGCCGAGGAGGGCCAGAGGATACGCAGTATTTT
CASSRGGPEDTQYF
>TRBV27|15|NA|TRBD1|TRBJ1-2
TGTGCCAGCAGTGATGGACAGGGGGATAACTATGGCTACACCTTC
CASSDGQGDNYGYTF
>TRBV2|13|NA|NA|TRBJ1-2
TGTGCCAGCACCCCGGGGGGCCAGAGGGGCTACACCTTC
CASTPGGQRGYTF
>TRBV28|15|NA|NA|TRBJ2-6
TGTGCCAGCAGTTTATCAGGGAGGGGGGCCAACGTCCTGACTTTC
CASSLSGRGANVLTF
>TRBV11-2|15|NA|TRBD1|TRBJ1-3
TGTGCCAGCAGCTTTACAGGGGGATCTGGAAACACCATATATTTT
CASSFTGGSGNTIYF
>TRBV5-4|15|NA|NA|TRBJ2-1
TGTGCCAGCAGCTTGGGACAGTGGACCTACAATGAGCAGTTCTTC
CASSLGQWTYNEQFF
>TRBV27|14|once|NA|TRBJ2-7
TGTGCCAGCAGCCTAAATTGGGGGCGCTACGAGCAGTACTTC
CASSLNWGRYEQYF
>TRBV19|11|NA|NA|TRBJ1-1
TGTGCCAGTAGTGAAGGGGACAAAGCTTTCTTT
CASSEGDKAFF
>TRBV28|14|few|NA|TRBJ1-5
TGTGCCACCCACGGAGGAGGTAACTATCAGCCCCAGCATTTT
CATHGGGNYQPQHF
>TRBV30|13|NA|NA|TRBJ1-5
TGTGCCTGGAGTCGGGGGAGCGATCAGCCCCAGCATTTT
CAWSRGSDQPQHF
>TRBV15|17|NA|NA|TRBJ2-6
TGTGCCACCAGCAGAGACCCTACAGGGACTGGGGCCAACGTCCTGACTTTC
CATSRDPTGTGANVLTF
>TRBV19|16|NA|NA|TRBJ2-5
TGTGCCAGTAGTATAGCGGGGCAGGGGGGAATGGAGACCCAGTACTTC
CASSIAGQGGMETQYF
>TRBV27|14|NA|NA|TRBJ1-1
TGTGCCAGCAATCCAACAGGGTCGGCCACTGAAGCTTTCTTT
CASNPTGSATEAFF
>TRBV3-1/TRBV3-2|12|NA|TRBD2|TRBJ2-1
TGTGCCAGCAGTCAGACTAGCGGGACTCAGTTCTTC
CASSQTSGTQFF
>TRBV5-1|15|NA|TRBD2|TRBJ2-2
TGCGCCAGCAGCCCGGGACTAGCGAGCACCGGGGAGCTGTTTTTT
CASSPGLASTGELFF